This T cell receptor (beta chain) was observed in a study of shared clonotypes between healthy human individuals. Study outcomes and limitations: Sequencing depth was a factor that was expected to affect clonotype sharing among donors.

The method was immunoSEQ multiplex PCR; TCRdb's version includes in-frame clones alone and lacks a portion of them. The repertoire holds under 300,000 clones, with 60% to 80% as singletons. As regards this clone: Antigen specificity is unknown.

The receptor comes from a man aged 25 to 40 in good health. The sequencing input was memory CD4+ T cells sorted from blood. The subset was: CD45RA-negative fraction.

CDR3 coding DNA: TGTGCCAGCAGCTTGGGTGCAGGGCCCTCGGCCGAGCAGTACTTC. The encoded protein is CASSLGAGPSAEQYF. V gene TRBV5-5 combines with J gene TRBJ2-7; possible D gene TRBD1, 5 bases. V dropped 0 bases and J dropped 6 bases, with 16 bases sitting between them. There are 15 residues in the CDR3. Per germline, CDR1 SGHKS and CDR2 YYEKEE (reference sequence).